This TCR beta chain originates from a study of blood T cell repertoires in COVID-19. Study-wide context: Samples came from the United States, Italy and Spain, spanning acute and convalescent COVID-19. From T cells, B-cell-depleted T cells, or PBMCs came the material, which was cDNA or gDNA.

Per the original methods: Researchers report that nucleated cell counts were estimated from reference gene primer amplification. Generated by immunoSEQ multiplex PCR, the TCRdb table keeps only in-frame clones and is missing some. V, J and clone size are taken as reported in that table, and D and trimming were inferred from the DNA itself. The sample shows about 68,000 clones, 89% of them seen only once. With 4 bases removed from V and 8 bases from J, the gap between germline ends came to 15 bases. CDR1 is SGHDT and CDR2 is YYEEEE in the germline V gene. The CDR3 has 14 residues. This clonotype was obtained from a man aged 45 to 65 with active COVID-19. V usage is TRBV5-6 and J usage is TRBJ1-4; the D is unclear. Sequenced sample: peripheral blood. CDR3 sequence: CASSPRPGEEKLFF. The CDR3 DNA follows: TGTGCCAGCAGCCCGCGACCGGGAGAGGAAAAACTGTTTTTT. The full variable domain, completed using reference TRBV5-6 and TRBJ1-4, is DAGVTQSPTHLIKTRGQQVTLRCSPKSGHDTVSWYQQALGQGPQFIFQYYEEEERQRGNFPDRFSGHQFPNYSSELNVNALLLGDSALYLCASSPRPGEEKLFFGSGTQLSVL.